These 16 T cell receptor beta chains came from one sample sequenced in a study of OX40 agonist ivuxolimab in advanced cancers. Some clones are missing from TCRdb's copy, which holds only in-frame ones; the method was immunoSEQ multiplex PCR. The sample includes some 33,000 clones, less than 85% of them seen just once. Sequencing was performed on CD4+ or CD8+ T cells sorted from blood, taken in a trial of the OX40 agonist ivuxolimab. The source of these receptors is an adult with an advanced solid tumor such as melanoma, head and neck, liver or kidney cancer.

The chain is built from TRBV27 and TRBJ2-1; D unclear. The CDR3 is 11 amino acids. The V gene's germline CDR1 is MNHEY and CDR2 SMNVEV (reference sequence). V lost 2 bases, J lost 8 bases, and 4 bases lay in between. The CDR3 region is CASSLGDEQFF. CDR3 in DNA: TGTGCCAGCAGTTTAGGTGATGAGCAGTTCTTC.

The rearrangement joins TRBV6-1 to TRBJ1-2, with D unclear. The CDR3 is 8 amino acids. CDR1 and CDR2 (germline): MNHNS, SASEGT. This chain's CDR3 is CASYGYTF. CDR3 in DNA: TGTGCAAGTTATGGCTACACCTTC.

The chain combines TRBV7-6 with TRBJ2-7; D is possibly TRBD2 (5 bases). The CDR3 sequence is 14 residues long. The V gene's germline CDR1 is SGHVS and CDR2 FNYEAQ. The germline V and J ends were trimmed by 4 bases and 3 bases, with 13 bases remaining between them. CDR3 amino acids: CASSSRVGDYEQYF. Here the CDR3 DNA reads TGTGCCAGCAGCTCTCGAGTGGGAGACTACGAGCAGTACTTC. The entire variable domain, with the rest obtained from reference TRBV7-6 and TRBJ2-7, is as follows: GAGVSQSPRYKVTKRGQDVALRCDPISGHVSLYWYRQALGQGPEFLTYFNYEAQQDKSGLPNDRFSAERPEGSISTLTIQRTEQRDSAMYRCASSSRVGDYEQYFGPGTRLTVT.

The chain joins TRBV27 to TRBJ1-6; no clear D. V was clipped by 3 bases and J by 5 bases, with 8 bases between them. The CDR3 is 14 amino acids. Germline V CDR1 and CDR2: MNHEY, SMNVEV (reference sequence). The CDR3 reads CASSFGWDNSPLHF. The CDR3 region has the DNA TGTGCCAGCAGTTTCGGATGGGATAATTCACCCCTCCACTTT.

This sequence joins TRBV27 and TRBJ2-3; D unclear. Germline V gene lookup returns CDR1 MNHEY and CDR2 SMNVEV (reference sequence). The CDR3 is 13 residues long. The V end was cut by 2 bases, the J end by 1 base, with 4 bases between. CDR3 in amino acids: CASSLKGTDTQYF. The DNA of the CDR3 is TGTGCCAGCAGTTTAAAGGGCACAGATACGCAGTATTTT.

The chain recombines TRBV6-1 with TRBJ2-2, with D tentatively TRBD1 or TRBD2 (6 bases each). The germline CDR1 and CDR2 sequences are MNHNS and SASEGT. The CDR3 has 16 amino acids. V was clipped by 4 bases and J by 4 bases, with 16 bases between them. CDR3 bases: TGTGCCAGCAGTGGGGGGGCGGCCCGGGGCACCGGGGAGCTGTTTTTT. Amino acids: CASSGGAARGTGELFF.

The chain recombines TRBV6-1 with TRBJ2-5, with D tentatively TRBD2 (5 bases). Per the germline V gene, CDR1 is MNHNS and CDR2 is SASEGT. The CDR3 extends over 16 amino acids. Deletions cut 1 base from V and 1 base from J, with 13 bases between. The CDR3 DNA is TGTGCCAGCAGTGAAGGGGCTAGCCGGGGCCAAGAGACCCAGTACTTC. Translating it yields CASSEGASRGQETQYF.

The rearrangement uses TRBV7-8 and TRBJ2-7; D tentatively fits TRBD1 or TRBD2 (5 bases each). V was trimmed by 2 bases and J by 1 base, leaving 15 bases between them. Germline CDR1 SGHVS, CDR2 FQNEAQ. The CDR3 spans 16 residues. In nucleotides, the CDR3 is TGTGCCAGCAGCTTACGGGCGGGCAGGGTATCCTACGAGCAGTACTTC. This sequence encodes CASSLRAGRVSYEQYF.

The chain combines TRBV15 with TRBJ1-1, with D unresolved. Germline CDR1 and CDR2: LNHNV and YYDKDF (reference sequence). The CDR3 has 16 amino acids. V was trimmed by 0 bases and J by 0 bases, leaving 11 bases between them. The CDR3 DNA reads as TGTGCCACCAGCAGAGATATAGGCAGGATGAACACTGAAGCTTTCTTT. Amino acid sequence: CATSRDIGRMNTEAFF.

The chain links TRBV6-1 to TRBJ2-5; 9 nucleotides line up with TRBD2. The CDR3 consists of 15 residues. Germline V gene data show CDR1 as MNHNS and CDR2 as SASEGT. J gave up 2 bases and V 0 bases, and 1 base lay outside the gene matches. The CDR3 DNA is TGTGCCAGCAGTGAAGCGGCGGGGGGGCAAGAGACCCAGTACTTC. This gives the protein CASSEAAGGQETQYF.

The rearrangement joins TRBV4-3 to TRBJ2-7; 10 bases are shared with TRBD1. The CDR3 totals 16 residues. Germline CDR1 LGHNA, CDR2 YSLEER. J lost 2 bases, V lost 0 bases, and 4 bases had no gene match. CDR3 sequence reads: CASSQEGTGATYEQYF. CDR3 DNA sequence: TGCGCCAGCAGCCAAGAGGGGACAGGGGCCACCTACGAGCAGTACTTC.

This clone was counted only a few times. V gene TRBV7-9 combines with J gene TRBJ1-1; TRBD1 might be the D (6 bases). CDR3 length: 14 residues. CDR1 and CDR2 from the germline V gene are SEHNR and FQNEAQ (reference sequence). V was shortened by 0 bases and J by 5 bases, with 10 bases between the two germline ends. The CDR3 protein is CASSLAGGATEAFF. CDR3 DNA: TGTGCCAGCAGCTTAGCCGGGGGGGCTACTGAAGCTTTCTTT. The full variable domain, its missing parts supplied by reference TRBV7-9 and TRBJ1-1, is DTGVSQNPRHKITKRGQNVTFRCDPISEHNRLYWYRQTLGQGPEFLTYFQNEAQLEKSRLLSDRFSAERPKGSFSTLEIQRTEQGDSAMYLCASSLAGGATEAFFGQGTRLTVV.

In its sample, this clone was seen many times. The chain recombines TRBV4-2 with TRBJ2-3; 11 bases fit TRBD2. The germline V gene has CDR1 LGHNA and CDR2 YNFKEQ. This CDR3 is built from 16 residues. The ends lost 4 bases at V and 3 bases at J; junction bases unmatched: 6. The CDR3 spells CASSPTIAGGTDTQYF. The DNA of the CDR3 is TGTGCCAGCAGCCCAACAATAGCGGGAGGGACAGATACGCAGTATTTT.

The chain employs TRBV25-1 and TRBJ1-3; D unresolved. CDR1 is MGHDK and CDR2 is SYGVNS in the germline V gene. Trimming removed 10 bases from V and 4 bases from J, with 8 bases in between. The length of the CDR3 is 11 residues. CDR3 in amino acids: CATTTGNTIYF. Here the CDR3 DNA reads TGTGCCACCACAACCGGAAACACCATATATTTT. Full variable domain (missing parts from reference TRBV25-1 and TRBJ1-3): EADIYQTPRYLVIGTGKKITLECSQTMGHDKMYWYQQDPGMELHLIHYSYGVNSTEKGDLSSESTVSRIRTEHFPLTLESARPSHTSQYLCATTTGNTIYFGEGSWLTVV.

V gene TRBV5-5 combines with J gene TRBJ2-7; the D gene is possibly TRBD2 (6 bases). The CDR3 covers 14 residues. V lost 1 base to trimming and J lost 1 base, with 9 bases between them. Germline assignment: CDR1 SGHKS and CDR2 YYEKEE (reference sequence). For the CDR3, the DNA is TGTGCCAGCAGCTTGCGACTAGGGTCCTACGAGCAGTACTTC. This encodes CASSLRLGSYEQYF.

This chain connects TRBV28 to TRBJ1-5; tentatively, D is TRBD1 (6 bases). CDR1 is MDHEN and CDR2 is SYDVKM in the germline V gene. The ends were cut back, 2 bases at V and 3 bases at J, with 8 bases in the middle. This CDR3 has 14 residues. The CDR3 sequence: CASSLGQLNQPQHF. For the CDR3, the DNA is TGTGCCAGCAGTTTAGGACAGCTCAATCAGCCCCAGCATTTT.